A single T cell receptor (beta chain) is shown here with its context. This clone was seen only once. Its recognized antigen is unknown. Within one base of it there is no much larger clone, and no base qualities were kept. One read alone makes for weak evidence. Using the deep immunoSEQ assay, TCR CDR3 regions were amplified from genomic DNA by multiplex PCR. Genomic DNA extracted from each cell subset was distributed evenly over all wells of several immunoSEQ 96-well plates, and each plate served as one replicate. For sorted subsets, roughly 0.2 ug genomic DNA, equal to tens of thousands of T cell genomes, was loaded into each replicate PCR. Purified libraries were quantified with a Qubit 3.0 fluorometer, sized on a Bioanalyzer 2100, and re-quantified with the KAPA Library Quantification kit. Every immunoSEQ 96-well plate was sequenced on a separate single-read 150-cycle Illumina NextSeq 550 flow cell. Regarding the original processing steps: Because the immunoSEQ output held only junctional sequences and lacked quality scores, the filtering could not match the filtering applied to full-length reads. Sequences were annotated with PyIR, a Python wrapper for IgBLAST v1.9, using IMGT germline references to assign V/J genes and CDR3. Any read was removed if the V/J assignment was weak (E-value above 1e-6), the CDR3 was missing, or the read contained stop codons, out-of-frame junctions, or ambiguous translated residues. V3J clonotypes were defined by identical inferred V gene, J gene, and CDR3 amino acid sequence. The percentage overlap between two repertoires was calculated by dividing the number of shared unique clonotypes by the size of the smaller repertoire. Three approaches were used to assess repertoire richness: RTK rarefaction, the Chao1 estimator, and Recon v2.1 estimates of unobserved clonotypes. OLGA was used to compute generation probabilities for all TCRbeta clonotypes that the gDNA method yielded from a handful of donors. TCRdb obtained this table from immuneACCESS and retained in-frame rearrangements with V and J assigned. These tables miss some clones; where compared with another copy, unresolved V genes account for less than half of the shortfall, and the remainder is unexplained. The DNA gave D and trimming, while V, J and clone size come from that table. The sample yields more than 90,000 clones; roughly two thirds were counted once. 40% to 45% of the sample lies in the top ten.

Healthy HIV-negative adults with no recently reported acute infections or vaccinations were included as donors. Every donor was a Caucasian adult residing in Nashville, Tennessee, USA. CD8 memory samples were composed of magnetically selected CD45RO+ cells combined with CCR7-negative CD45RA+ effector memory (TemRA) cells. Blood was collected by leukapheresis, and PBMCs were isolated by Ficoll-Histopaque density gradient centrifugation and then cryopreserved in liquid nitrogen vapor phase. Analytical flow cytometry was used to check the purity and quantity of each magnetically sorted T cell population. Genomic DNA was isolated from each sorted fraction and quantified by UV absorbance on a Nanodrop 2000c. This record comes from a study of shared clonotypes between healthy human individuals (dated by TCRdb to about 2020). For the wider study: The cohort included a few men and two women between 18 and 49 years of age. The study deeply sequenced blood TCR repertoires of five healthy adults to estimate repertoire size and the extent of clonotype sharing between individuals. Between about 0.9 and 8.9 billion PBMCs per donor were obtained by leukapheresis. Per donor, three plates each were used for CD4 naive and CD4 memory, two for CD8 naive, and one for CD8 memory. To increase sequencing depth and limit assay-specific biases, TCR repertoire library preparation and sequencing were carried out by different laboratories using diverse techniques.

After removal of 5 bases from V and 4 bases from J, the junction retains 9 bases not matched to a gene. The CDR3 has 16 amino acids, counting the end cysteine and phenylalanine. Only the CDR3 DNA stays, 48 bases, in frame from base 1. CDR1 and CDR2 are drawn from the germline V gene: MDHEN, SYDVKM. Results the study describes overall, beyond this receptor: Sharing across several donors was observed for approximately 5% of naive CD4, less than 4% of naive CD8, over 2% of memory CD4, and about 0.4% of memory CD8 clonotypes. Because the study included only a small number of donors, the genetic and exposure-history diversity represented was limited. Pairwise subsampling led to the expectation that sequencing depth would affect the degree of clonotype sharing among donors. Naive subsets generally had larger estimated clonotype richness than memory subsets did. Rarefaction of sorted-subset datasets indicated incomplete sequencing despite the large sequencing depth. Clonotypes shared by all four sorted-subset donors showed higher generation probabilities than non-shared clonotypes. Sampling was limited to blood, and TCR repertoires in tissue likely differ from TCR repertoires in blood.

The rearrangement combines TRBV28 with TRBJ1-5; TRBD1 matches 9 bases in the middle. The TCR comes from a man aged 25 to 40 in good health. Sequencing input: memory CD8+ T cells sorted from blood. Interpreted using the paper, the cell subset or site label stands for: CD45RO+ cells pooled with CCR7-negative TemRA cells. The DNA is as follows: TGTGCCAGCAGTCAACCATTTGGACAGGGGAATCAGCCCCAGCATTTT. This encodes CASSQPFGQGNQPQHF.